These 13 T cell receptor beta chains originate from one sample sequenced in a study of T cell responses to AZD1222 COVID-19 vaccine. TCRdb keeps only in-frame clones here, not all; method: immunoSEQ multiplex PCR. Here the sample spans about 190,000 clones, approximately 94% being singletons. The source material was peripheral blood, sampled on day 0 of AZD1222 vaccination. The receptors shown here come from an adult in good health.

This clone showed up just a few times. The CDR3 DNA reads TGTGCCAGCAGCGTGGGGGGCGGGAATTTCTACAATGAGCAGTTCTTC. It specifies CASSVGGGNFYNEQFF. The chain links TRBV7-8 to TRBJ2-1, with D perhaps TRBD1 or TRBD2 (6 bases each). The CDR3 length is 16 residues. Trimming left V 5 bases short and J 3 bases short, with 17 bases between. Germline V gene data show CDR1 as SGHVS and CDR2 as FQNEAQ.

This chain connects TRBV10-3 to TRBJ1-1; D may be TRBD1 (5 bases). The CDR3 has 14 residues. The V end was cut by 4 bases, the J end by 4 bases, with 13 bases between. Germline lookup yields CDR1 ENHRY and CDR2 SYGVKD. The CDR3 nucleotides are TGTGCCATCAGTGCGGCCCCTGGGGGCACTGAAGCTTTCTTT. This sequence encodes CAISAAPGGTEAFF.

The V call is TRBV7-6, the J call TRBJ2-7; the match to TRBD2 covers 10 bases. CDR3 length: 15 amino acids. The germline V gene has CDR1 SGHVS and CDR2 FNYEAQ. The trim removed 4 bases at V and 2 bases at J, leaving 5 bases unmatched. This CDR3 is CASSYRTSGPYEQYF. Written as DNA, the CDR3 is TGTGCCAGCAGCTACAGGACTAGCGGCCCCTACGAGCAGTACTTC. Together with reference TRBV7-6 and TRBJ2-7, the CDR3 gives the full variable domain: GAGVSQSPRYKVTKRGQDVALRCDPISGHVSLYWYRQALGQGPEFLTYFNYEAQQDKSGLPNDRFSAERPEGSISTLTIQRTEQRDSAMYRCASSYRTSGPYEQYFGPGTRLTVT.

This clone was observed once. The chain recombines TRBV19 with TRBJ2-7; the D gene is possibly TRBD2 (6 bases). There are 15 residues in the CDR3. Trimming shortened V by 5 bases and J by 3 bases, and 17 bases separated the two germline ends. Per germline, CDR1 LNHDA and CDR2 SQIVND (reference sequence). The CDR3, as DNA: TGTGCCAGTAGTCCGAGCCCTGCAGCGGGCTACGAGCAGTACTTC. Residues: CASSPSPAAGYEQYF.

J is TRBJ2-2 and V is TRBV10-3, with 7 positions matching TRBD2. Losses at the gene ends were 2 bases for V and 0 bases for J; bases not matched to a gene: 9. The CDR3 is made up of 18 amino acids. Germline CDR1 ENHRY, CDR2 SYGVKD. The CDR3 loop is CAISEVGTTKTNTGELFF. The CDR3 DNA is TGTGCCATCAGTGAGGTTGGGACTACGAAAACGAACACCGGGGAGCTGTTTTTT.

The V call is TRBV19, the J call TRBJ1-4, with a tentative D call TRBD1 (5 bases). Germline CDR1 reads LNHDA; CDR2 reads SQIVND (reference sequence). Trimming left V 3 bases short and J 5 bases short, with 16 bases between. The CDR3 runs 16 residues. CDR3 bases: TGTGCCAGTAGTATCTCCACAGGAACGAAAAATGAAAAACTGTTTTTT. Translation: CASSISTGTKNEKLFF. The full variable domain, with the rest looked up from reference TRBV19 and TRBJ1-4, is DGGITQSPKYLFRKEGQNVTLSCEQNLNHDAMYWYRQDPGQGLRLIYYSQIVNDFQKGDIAEGYSVSREKKESFPLTVTSAQKNPTAFYLCASSISTGTKNEKLFFGSGTQLSVL.

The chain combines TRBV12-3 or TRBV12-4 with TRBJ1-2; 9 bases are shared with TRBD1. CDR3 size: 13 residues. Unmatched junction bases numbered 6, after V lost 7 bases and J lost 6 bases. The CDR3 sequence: CASTGTGINGYTF. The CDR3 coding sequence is TGTGCCAGCACCGGGACAGGGATTAATGGCTACACCTTC.

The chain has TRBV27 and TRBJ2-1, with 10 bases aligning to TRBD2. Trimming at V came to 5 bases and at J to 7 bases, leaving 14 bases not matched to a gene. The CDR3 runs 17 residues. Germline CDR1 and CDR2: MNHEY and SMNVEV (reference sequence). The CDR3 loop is CASSKTGIRTSGNEQFF. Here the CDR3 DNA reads TGTGCCAGCAGTAAGACAGGCATCAGGACTAGCGGTAATGAGCAGTTCTTC.

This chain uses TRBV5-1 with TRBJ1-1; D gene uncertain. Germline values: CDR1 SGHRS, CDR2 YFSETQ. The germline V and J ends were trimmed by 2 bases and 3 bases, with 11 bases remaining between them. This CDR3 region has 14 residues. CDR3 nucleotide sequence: TGCGCCAGCAGCTTCATAGAAGCCGACACTGAAGCTTTCTTT. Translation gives CASSFIEADTEAFF.

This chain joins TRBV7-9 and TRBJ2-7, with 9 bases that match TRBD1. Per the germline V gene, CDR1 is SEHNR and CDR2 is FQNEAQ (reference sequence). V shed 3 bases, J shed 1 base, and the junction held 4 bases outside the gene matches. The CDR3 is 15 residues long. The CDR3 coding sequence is TGTGCCAGCAGCTTCAGACAGGGGGTTTCCTACGAGCAGTACTTC. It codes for CASSFRQGVSYEQYF.

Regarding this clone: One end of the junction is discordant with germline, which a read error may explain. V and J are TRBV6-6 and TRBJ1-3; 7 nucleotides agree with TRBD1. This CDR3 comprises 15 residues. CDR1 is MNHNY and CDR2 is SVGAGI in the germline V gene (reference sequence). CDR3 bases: TGTGCCAGCAGCCTCCGGGACAGCCCTGGGAACACCATATATTTT. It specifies CASSLRDSPGNTIYF.

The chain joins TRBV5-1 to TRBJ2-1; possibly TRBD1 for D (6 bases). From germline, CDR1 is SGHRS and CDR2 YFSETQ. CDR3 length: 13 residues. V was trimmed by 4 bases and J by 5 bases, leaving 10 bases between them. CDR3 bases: TGCGCCAGCAGCATTTGGACAGACAATGAGCAGTTCTTC. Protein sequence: CASSIWTDNEQFF.

CDR3: CASSWRGSRADTQYF. CDR3 in DNA: TGTGCCAGCAGCTGGAGGGGGTCAAGGGCAGATACGCAGTATTTT. This chain connects TRBV5-6 to TRBJ2-3; D may match TRBD1 or TRBD2 (6 bases each). CDR1 is SGHDT, CDR2 YYEEEE, per germline. This CDR3 contains 15 residues. V lost 3 bases to trimming and J lost 4 bases, with 15 bases between them.